This TCR beta chain emerged from a study of T-cell reconstitution after alpha-beta-depleted transplantation in children. The length of the CDR3 is 14 residues. Looked up from germline, CDR1 is SGHVS and CDR2 is FNYEAQ. Trimming removed 1 base at V and 5 bases at J, with 9 bases between. A library of TCRbeta sequences, prepared with unique molecular identifiers, was generated. Via MiXCR, TCRdb re-called the PCR reads, giving one row per CDR3 protein. The sample yields hundreds of thousands of distinct CDR3 sequences, 10% to 15% seen once. The chain recombines TRBV7-6 with TRBJ2-1; D unclear. This TCR was recovered from a male patient aged 10 to 17 who had a stem cell transplant for acute myeloid leukemia, so the T cells may come from the graft donor. Sequences were derived from PBMCs, mostly from graft donor cells, sampled 360 days after TCRalphabeta/CD19-depleted stem cell transplant. The CDR3, as DNA: TGTGCCAGCAGCTTAGGGGGAAACGACAATGAGCAGTTCTTC. Protein: CASSLGGNDNEQFF.